One sample yielded the 25 T cell receptor beta chains listed below, sequenced in a study of blood T cell repertoires in COVID-19. This table comes from immunoSEQ multiplex PCR, and its TCRdb copy is limited to in-frame clones, with some not included. The sample lists about 130,000 clones, less than 90% occurring once. The sequencing input was peripheral blood. These receptors came from a man aged 65 to 85 with acute or convalescent COVID-19.

This clone was found a few times. The chain links TRBV7-2 to TRBJ2-1; maybe TRBD2 (6 bases). This CDR3 has 15 residues. Deletions cut 1 base from V and 0 bases from J, with 7 bases between. Germline values: CDR1 SGHTA, CDR2 FQGNSA. The CDR3 spells CASSLGGTSYNEQFF. DNA of the CDR3: TGTGCCAGCAGCTTAGGCGGGACCTCCTACAATGAGCAGTTCTTC.

This clone was recorded once. The gene calls are TRBV5-1 and TRBJ2-7; 8 bases agree with TRBD1. Trimming cost V 0 bases and J 7 bases; bases outside gene matches: 6. The CDR3 covers 14 residues. Germline loops: CDR1 SGHRS, CDR2 YFSETQ. CDR3 sequence (DNA): TGCGCCAGCAGCTTGGAGGGACAGGTCTGGGAGCAGTACTTC. Translation gives CASSLEGQVWEQYF.

This clone has only a few counts. The chain joins TRBV7-9 to TRBJ1-3; the D gene is possibly TRBD1 (5 bases). CDR1 and CDR2 from the germline V gene are SEHNR and FQNEAQ (reference sequence). Trimming left V 5 bases short and J 4 bases short, with 18 bases between. The CDR3 loop spans 16 amino acids. In nucleotides, the CDR3 is TGTGCCAGCAGCCCGTGGGGCGGGGTAGGAGGAAACACCATATATTTT. Translated: CASSPWGGVGGNTIYF.

The V and J genes are TRBV18 and TRBJ1-2, with TRBD1 matching over 7 bases. Trimming removed 3 bases from V and 6 bases from J; junction bases left unmatched: 4. This CDR3 has 13 residues. CDR1 is KGHSH, CDR2 LQKENI, per germline. CDR3 bases: TGTGCCAGCTCACCCCTCAGGGGGAATGGCTACACCTTC. It translates to CASSPLRGNGYTF.

The chain links TRBV2 to TRBJ2-1; 10 positions match TRBD1. V was clipped by 6 bases and J by 7 bases; unmatched bases: 6. The CDR3 runs 14 residues. Per the germline V gene, CDR1 is SNHLY and CDR2 is FYNNEI. CDR3 amino acids: CASRRDRGGNEQFF. CDR3 DNA sequence: TGTGCCAGCAGAAGGGACAGGGGTGGTAATGAGCAGTTCTTC. The variable domain in full, completed from reference TRBV2 and TRBJ2-1, reads EPEVTQTPSHQVTQMGQEVILRCVPISNHLYFYWYRQILGQKVEFLVSFYNNEISEKSEIFDDQFSVERPDGSNFTLKIRSTKLEDSAMYFCASRRDRGGNEQFFGPGTRLTVL.

The chain combines TRBV3-1 (or the pseudogene TRBV3-2) with TRBJ2-7; a weak D match, TRBD2 (5 bases). Deletions cut 3 bases from V and 0 bases from J, with 15 bases between. The germline CDR1 and CDR2 sequences are LGHDT and YNNKEL (reference sequence). The CDR3 consists of 16 residues. The CDR3 protein is CASSQVRYGSSYEQYF. The CDR3 region has the DNA TGTGCCAGCAGCCAGGTCCGGTATGGGAGCTCCTACGAGCAGTACTTC.

The sample holds one count of this clone. This chain joins TRBV27 and TRBJ1-4, with TRBD1 matching over 7 bases. V lost 2 bases, J lost 0 bases, and 6 bases stayed unmatched. There are 17 residues in the CDR3. Per the germline V gene, CDR1 is MNHEY and CDR2 is SMNVEV (reference sequence). CDR3 bases: TGTGCCAGCAGTTTAGAGGGACAGAGAGCAACTAATGAAAAACTGTTTTTT. Translation gives CASSLEGQRATNEKLFF.

The gene calls are TRBV7-2 and TRBJ2-4; 7 nucleotides align to TRBD1. Germline lookup yields CDR1 SGHTA and CDR2 FQGNSA. CDR3 length equals 15 residues. V dropped 4 bases and J dropped 0; count of bases not matched to a gene: 3. CDR3 bases: TGTGCCAGCAGCTCAAACAGGGGAGCCAAAAACATTCAGTACTTC. Protein product: CASSSNRGAKNIQYF.

The chain has TRBV6-5 and TRBJ1-4; 11 bases are shared with TRBD1. Germline V gives CDR1 MNHEY, CDR2 SVGAGI. The CDR3 sequence is 15 residues long. The V gene end was trimmed by 6 bases and the J gene end by 7 bases; junction bases not matched to a gene: 7. The CDR3 bases are TGTGCCAGCAGCCTAGGACAGGGGGCCGCTGAAAAACTGTTTTTT. It yields the protein CASSLGQGAAEKLFF.

The chain couples TRBV5-1 to TRBJ2-7; 9 bases are shared with TRBD1. V shed 4 bases and J 7 bases; nucleotides not matched to a gene: 3. The CDR3 is made up of 12 amino acids. CDR1 is SGHRS, CDR2 YFSETQ, per germline. DNA of the CDR3: TGCGCCAGCAGCCGGGACAGGGTTGAGCAGTACTTC. This gives the protein CASSRDRVEQYF.

The gene calls are TRBV28 and TRBJ1-3, with D perhaps TRBD1 (5 bases). V lost 10 bases and J lost 2, with 15 bases in between. This CDR3 has 14 amino acids. Germline CDR1 is MDHEN and CDR2 is SYDVKM. The chain's CDR3 is CATRSGGTGNTIYF. In DNA form, the CDR3 reads TGTGCCACCCGCAGCGGGGGTACTGGAAACACCATATATTTT.

The rearrangement links TRBV5-6 to TRBJ2-7; D remains unclear. Trimming took off 4 bases at V and 3 bases at J, with 11 bases between the two ends. Looked up from germline, CDR1 is SGHDT and CDR2 is YYEEEE. The CDR3 totals 13 residues. The CDR3 sequence is CASSPAADYEQYF. The CDR3 DNA reads TGTGCCAGCAGCCCGGCGGCAGACTACGAGCAGTACTTC. Filled out from reference TRBV5-6 and TRBJ2-7, the complete variable domain reads DAGVTQSPTHLIKTRGQQVTLRCSPKSGHDTVSWYQQALGQGPQFIFQYYEEEERQRGNFPDRFSGHQFPNYSSELNVNALLLGDSALYLCASSPAADYEQYFGPGTRLTVT.

The chain joins TRBV9 to TRBJ2-5; the D is unclear. This CDR3 is built from 13 residues. Germline CDR1 and CDR2: SGDLS and YYNGEE. V shed 4 bases and J shed 4 bases, with 11 bases lying between them. CDR3 sequence (DNA): TGTGCCAGCAGCTCAGGCCTGGGAGAGACCCAGTACTTC. It encodes CASSSGLGETQYF.

The chain uses TRBV5-4 and TRBJ1-1; TRBD1 is a possible D gene (6 bases). This CDR3 region has 15 residues. Trimming cost V 2 bases and J 1 base, with 12 bases left between them. CDR1 is SGHNT and CDR2 is YYREEE in the germline V gene (reference sequence). In DNA form, the CDR3 reads TGTGCCAGCAGCTTAGGGGGGGCGGAGAACACTGAAGCTTTCTTT. It codes for CASSLGGAENTEAFF.

The chain is built from TRBV5-1 and TRBJ2-7, with TRBD1 identical over 11 bases. J lost 0 bases, V lost 0 bases, and 5 bases had no gene match. The CDR3 consists of 17 residues. Germline lookup yields CDR1 SGHRS and CDR2 YFSETQ. As DNA, the CDR3 is TGCGCCAGCAGCTTGGGGTGGGGACAGGGGGTCTCCTACGAGCAGTACTTC. As protein: CASSLGWGQGVSYEQYF.

The chain carries TRBV6-5 and TRBJ2-3; D unresolved. This CDR3 contains 11 residues. V shed 5 bases and J shed 3 bases, with 3 bases lying between them. The germline CDR1 and CDR2 sequences are MNHEY and SVGAGI. CDR3 DNA sequence: TGTGCCAGCAGTCAGACAGATACGCAGTATTTT. This gives the protein CASSQTDTQYF.

This clone was recorded only once. V gene TRBV7-3 combines with J gene TRBJ1-1, with a possible D match to TRBD1 (6 bases). V was pared by 3 bases and J by 1 base, with 6 bases between. This CDR3 contains 13 residues. The germline gives CDR1 SGHTA, CDR2 FQGTGA. The CDR3 loop is CASSLTGNTEAFF. The CDR3 bases are TGTGCCAGCAGCTTGACAGGGAACACTGAAGCTTTCTTT.

The genes are TRBV28 and TRBJ2-7, with D perhaps TRBD2 (6 bases). The germline V and J ends were trimmed by 3 bases and 4 bases, with 13 bases remaining between them. The germline V gene has CDR1 MDHEN and CDR2 SYDVKM. The CDR3 extends over 14 amino acids. CDR3 region: CASSFLLGGYEQYF. The CDR3 region has the DNA TGTGCCAGCAGTTTTCTCCTTGGGGGGTACGAGCAGTACTTC.

This clone has more than one count but fewer than ten. This chain connects TRBV4-1 to TRBJ1-6, with unresolved D. CDR1 MGHRA and CDR2 YSYEKL come from the germline V gene. The CDR3 totals 16 residues. V dropped 1 base and J dropped 0 bases, with 7 bases sitting between them. CDR3 sequence reads: CASSQGGSSYNSPLHF. The CDR3, as DNA: TGCGCCAGCAGCCAAGGCGGGAGCTCCTATAATTCACCCCTCCACTTT.

This sequence joins TRBV19 and TRBJ1-1; 7 positions match TRBD1. The CDR3 contains 14 residues. Germline-derived CDR1 and CDR2 are LNHDA and SQIVND (reference sequence). Trimming removed 5 bases from V and 7 bases from J; junction bases left unmatched: 10. CDR3 nucleotide sequence: TGTGCCAGTAGTCCGCGCAGGGGGAGAGGTGAAGCTTTCTTT. Encoded protein: CASSPRRGRGEAFF.

V gene TRBV4-2 combines with J gene TRBJ2-7, with 9 bases aligning to TRBD1. Trimming removed 0 bases from V and 3 bases from J; junction bases left unmatched: 3. Looked up from germline, CDR1 is LGHNA and CDR2 is YNFKEQ. The CDR3 covers 15 residues. The DNA of the CDR3 is TGTGCCAGCAGCCAAGAAGACAGGGGGGTCTACGAGCAGTACTTC. Protein: CASSQEDRGVYEQYF.

This clone was detected a few times. The V and J genes are TRBV2 and TRBJ1-2; tentatively, D is TRBD1 (5 bases). V was trimmed by 6 bases and J by 5 bases, leaving 13 bases between them. This CDR3 is 13 amino acids long. Germline values: CDR1 SNHLY, CDR2 FYNNEI. DNA of the CDR3: TGTGCCAGCAGCGGAGAACAGGCATATGGCTACACCTTC. This codes for CASSGEQAYGYTF.

The chain combines TRBV3-1 (or the pseudogene TRBV3-2) with TRBJ1-6; TRBD1 matches at 8 bases. CDR1 and CDR2 (germline): LGHDT, YNNKEL (reference sequence). Trimming cost V 7 bases and J 7 bases; bases outside gene matches: 6. This CDR3 spans 14 amino acids. The CDR3 DNA sequence: TGTGCCAGCACCGGGACAGGTCGAAATTCACCCCTCCACTTT. Encoded protein: CASTGTGRNSPLHF.

V and J are TRBV28 and TRBJ2-1, with D possibly TRBD1 on 7 matching bases. Per the germline V gene, CDR1 is MDHEN and CDR2 is SYDVKM. Trimming removed 6 bases from V and 6 bases from J, with 12 bases in between. CDR3 length: 13 amino acids. CDR3 nucleotide sequence: TGTGCCAGCAGGAGACAGGGAGGCAATGAGCAGTTCTTC. Translation: CASRRQGGNEQFF.

CDR3 residues: CASSLAPLFYEQYF. CDR3 coding DNA: TGTGCCAGCAGCTTAGCGCCACTATTCTACGAGCAGTACTTC. V gene TRBV7-2 combines with J gene TRBJ2-7, with D hard to call. Trimming removed 0 bases at V and 3 bases at J, with 9 bases between. This CDR3 comprises 14 residues. From germline, CDR1 is SGHTA and CDR2 FQGNSA.